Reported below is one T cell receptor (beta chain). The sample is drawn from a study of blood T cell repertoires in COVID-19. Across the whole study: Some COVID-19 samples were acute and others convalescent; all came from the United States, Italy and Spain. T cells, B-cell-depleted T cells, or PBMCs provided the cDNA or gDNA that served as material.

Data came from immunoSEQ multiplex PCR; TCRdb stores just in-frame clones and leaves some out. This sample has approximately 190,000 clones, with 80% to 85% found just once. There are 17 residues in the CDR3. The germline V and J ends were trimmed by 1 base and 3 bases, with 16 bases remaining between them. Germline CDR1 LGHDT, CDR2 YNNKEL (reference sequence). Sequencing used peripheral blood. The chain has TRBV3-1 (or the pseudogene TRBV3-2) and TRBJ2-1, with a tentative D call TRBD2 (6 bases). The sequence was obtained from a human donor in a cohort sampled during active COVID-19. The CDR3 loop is CASSQGLGGAFYNEQFF. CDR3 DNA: TGTGCCAGCAGCCAAGGCCTTGGCGGGGCCTTCTACAATGAGCAGTTCTTC.